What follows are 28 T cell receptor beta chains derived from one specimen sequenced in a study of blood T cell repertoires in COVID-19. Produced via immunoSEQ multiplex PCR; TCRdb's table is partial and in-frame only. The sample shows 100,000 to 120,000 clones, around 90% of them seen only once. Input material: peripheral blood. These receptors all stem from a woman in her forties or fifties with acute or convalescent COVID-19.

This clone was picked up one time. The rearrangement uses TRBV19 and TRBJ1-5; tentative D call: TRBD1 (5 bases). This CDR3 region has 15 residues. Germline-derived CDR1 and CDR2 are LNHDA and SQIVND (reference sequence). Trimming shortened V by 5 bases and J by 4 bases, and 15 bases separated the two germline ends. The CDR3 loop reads CASSGPGGGNQPQHF. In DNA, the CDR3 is TGTGCCAGTAGTGGCCCGGGGGGAGGAAATCAGCCCCAGCATTTT. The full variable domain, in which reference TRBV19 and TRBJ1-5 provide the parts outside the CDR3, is DGGITQSPKYLFRKEGQNVTLSCEQNLNHDAMYWYRQDPGQGLRLIYYSQIVNDFQKGDIAEGYSVSREKKESFPLTVTSAQKNPTAFYLCASSGPGGGNQPQHFGDGTRLSIL.

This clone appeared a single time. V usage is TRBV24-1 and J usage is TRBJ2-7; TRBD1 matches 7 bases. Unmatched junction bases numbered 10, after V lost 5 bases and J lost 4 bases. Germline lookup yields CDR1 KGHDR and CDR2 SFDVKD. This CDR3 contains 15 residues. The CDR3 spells CATSGPGQSPYEQYF. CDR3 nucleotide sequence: TGTGCCACCAGTGGGCCGGGACAGTCCCCTTACGAGCAGTACTTC.

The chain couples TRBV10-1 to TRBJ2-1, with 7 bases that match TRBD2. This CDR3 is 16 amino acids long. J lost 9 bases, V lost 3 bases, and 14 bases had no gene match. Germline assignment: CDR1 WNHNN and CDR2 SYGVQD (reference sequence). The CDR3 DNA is TGCGCCAGCAGTGATAGCGGGTATTCCCGGCTGGGTGAGCAGTTCTTC. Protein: CASSDSGYSRLGEQFF.

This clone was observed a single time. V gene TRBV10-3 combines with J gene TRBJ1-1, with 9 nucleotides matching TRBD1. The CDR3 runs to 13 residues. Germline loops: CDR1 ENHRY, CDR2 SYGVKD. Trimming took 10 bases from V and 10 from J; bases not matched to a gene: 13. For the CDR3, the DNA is TGTGCCAACAGGGTCGACAGGGGGGAGAGAGCTTTCTTT. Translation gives CANRVDRGERAFF.

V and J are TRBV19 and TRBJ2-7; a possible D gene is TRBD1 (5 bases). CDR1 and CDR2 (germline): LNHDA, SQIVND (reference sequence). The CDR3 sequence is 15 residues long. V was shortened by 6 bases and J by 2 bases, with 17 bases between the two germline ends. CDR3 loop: CASRTDQGGTYEQYF. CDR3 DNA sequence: TGTGCCAGTAGGACCGATCAGGGCGGTACCTACGAGCAGTACTTC.

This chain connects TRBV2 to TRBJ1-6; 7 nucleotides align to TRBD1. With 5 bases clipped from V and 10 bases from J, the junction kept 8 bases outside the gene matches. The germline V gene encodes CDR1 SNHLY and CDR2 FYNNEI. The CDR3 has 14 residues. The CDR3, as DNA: TGTGCCAGCAGTTTTCAGGGGGTTGGATCACCCCTCCACTTT. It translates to CASSFQGVGSPLHF.

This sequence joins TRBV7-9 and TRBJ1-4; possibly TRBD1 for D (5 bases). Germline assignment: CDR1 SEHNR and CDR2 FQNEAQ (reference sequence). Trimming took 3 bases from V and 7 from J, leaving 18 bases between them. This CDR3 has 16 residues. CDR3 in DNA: TGTGCCAGCAGCTTCGCGGGCGGGACTGCGAGTGAAAAACTGTTTTTT. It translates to CASSFAGGTASEKLFF.

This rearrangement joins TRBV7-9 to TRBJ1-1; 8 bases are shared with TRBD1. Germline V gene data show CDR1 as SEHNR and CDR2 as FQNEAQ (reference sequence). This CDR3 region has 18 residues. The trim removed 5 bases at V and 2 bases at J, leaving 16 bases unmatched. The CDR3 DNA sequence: TGTGCCAGCAGCCCAAGTCCGAGGACAGGGAGGAAAAACACTGAAGCTTTCTTT. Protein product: CASSPSPRTGRKNTEAFF. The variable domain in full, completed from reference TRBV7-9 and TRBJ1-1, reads DTGVSQNPRHKITKRGQNVTFRCDPISEHNRLYWYRQTLGQGPEFLTYFQNEAQLEKSRLLSDRFSAERPKGSFSTLEIQRTEQGDSAMYLCASSPSPRTGRKNTEAFFGQGTRLTVV.

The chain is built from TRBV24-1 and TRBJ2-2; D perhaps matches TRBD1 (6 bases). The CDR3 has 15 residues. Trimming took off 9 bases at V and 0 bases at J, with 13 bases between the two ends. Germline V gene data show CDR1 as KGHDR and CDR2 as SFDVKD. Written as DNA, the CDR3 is TGTGCCACCGGGCAACAGGGCGCGAACACCGGGGAGCTGTTTTTT. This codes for CATGQQGANTGELFF.

CDR3: CASRTHPSSDEQYF. The CDR3 DNA sequence: TGTGCCAGCAGAACCCACCCGAGTAGCGACGAGCAGTACTTC. V and J are TRBV2 and TRBJ2-7; D may be TRBD2 (5 bases). V was cut by 6 bases and J by 5 bases, with 17 bases left in between. This CDR3 has 14 amino acids. CDR1 SNHLY and CDR2 FYNNEI come from the germline V gene.

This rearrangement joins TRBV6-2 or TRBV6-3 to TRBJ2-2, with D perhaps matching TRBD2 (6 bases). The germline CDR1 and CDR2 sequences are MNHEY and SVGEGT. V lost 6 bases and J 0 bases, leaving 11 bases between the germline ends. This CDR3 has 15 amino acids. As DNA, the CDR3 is TGTGCCAGCAGCCTCGGGAGCCCGAACACCGGGGAGCTGTTTTTT. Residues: CASSLGSPNTGELFF.

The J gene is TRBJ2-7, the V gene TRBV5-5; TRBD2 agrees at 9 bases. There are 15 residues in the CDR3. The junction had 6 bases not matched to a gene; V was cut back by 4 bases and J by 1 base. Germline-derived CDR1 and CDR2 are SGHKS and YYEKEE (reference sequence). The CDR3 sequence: CASSIGLALSYEQYF. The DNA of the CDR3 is TGTGCCAGCAGCATCGGACTAGCGTTATCCTACGAGCAGTACTTC.

CDR3: CAWERGVAGEQYF. The CDR3 nucleotides read TGTGCCTGGGAAAGGGGGGTAGCGGGCGAGCAGTACTTC. The chain joins TRBV30 to TRBJ2-7; TRBD2 might be the D (7 bases). This CDR3 contains 13 residues. V dropped 5 bases and J dropped 6 bases, with 17 bases sitting between them. Germline CDR1 and CDR2: GTSNPN and SVGIG (reference sequence).

CDR3 bases: TGTGCCAGCAGCTTATTATTCGGGACTCTGGGGGAGCAGTACTTC. Translation: CASSLLFGTLGEQYF. This chain links TRBV11-3 with TRBJ2-7; D may be TRBD2 (6 bases). The V end lost 2 bases, the J end lost 7 bases, and 18 bases lay between the germline ends. The CDR3 sequence is 15 residues long. From germline, CDR1 is SGHNT and CDR2 YENEEA.

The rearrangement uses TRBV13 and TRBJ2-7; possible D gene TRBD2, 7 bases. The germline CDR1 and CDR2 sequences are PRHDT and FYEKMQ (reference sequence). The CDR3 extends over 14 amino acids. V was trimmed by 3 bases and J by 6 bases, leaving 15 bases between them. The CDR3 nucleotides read TGTGCCAGCAGCTTCGGGGGGCCTGATGTCGAGCAGTACTTC. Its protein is CASSFGGPDVEQYF. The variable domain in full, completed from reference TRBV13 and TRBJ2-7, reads AAGVIQSPRHLIKEKRETATLKCYPIPRHDTVYWYQQGPGQDPQFLISFYEKMQSDKGSIPDRFSAQQFSDYHSELNMSSLELGDSALYFCASSFGGPDVEQYFGPGTRLTVT.

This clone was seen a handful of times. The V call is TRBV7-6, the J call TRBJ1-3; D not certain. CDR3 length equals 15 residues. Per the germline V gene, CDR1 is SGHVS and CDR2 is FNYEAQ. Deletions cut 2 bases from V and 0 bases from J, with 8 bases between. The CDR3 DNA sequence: TGTGCCAGCAGCTTACAGTCCTTCTCTGGAAACACCATATATTTT. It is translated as CASSLQSFSGNTIYF. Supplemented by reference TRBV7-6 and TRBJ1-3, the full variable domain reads GAGVSQSPRYKVTKRGQDVALRCDPISGHVSLYWYRQALGQGPEFLTYFNYEAQQDKSGLPNDRFSAERPEGSISTLTIQRTEQRDSAMYRCASSLQSFSGNTIYFGEGSWLTVV.

The CDR3 DNA reads as TGTGCCAGCAGCTTGGGGAACAGGGCGTACACTGAAGCTTTCTTT. The encoded protein is CASSLGNRAYTEAFF. This chain joins TRBV5-6 and TRBJ1-1; maybe TRBD1 (6 bases). CDR1 and CDR2 from the germline V gene are SGHDT and YYEEEE. There are 15 residues in the CDR3. With 0 bases removed from V and 3 bases from J, the gap between germline ends came to 12 bases.

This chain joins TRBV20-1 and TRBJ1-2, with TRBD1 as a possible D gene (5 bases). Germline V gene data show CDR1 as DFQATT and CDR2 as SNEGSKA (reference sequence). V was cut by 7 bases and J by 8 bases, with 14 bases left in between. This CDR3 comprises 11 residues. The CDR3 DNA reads TGCAGTGTGGGGGGAATAGGAGGCTACACCTTC. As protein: CSVGGIGGYTF.

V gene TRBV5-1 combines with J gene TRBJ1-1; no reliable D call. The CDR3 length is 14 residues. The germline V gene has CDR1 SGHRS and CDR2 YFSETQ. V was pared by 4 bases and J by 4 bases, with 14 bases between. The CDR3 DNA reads TGCGCCAGCAGCCTCGACCAGCGGGGCACTGAAGCTTTCTTT. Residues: CASSLDQRGTEAFF.

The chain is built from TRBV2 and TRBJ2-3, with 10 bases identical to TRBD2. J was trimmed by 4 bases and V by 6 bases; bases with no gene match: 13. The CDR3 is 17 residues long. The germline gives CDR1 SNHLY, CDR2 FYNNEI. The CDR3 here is CASRPYKLAGAPDTQYF. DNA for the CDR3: TGTGCCAGCAGGCCTTATAAGCTAGCGGGGGCCCCAGATACGCAGTATTTT. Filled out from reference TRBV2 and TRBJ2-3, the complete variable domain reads EPEVTQTPSHQVTQMGQEVILRCVPISNHLYFYWYRQILGQKVEFLVSFYNNEISEKSEIFDDQFSVERPDGSNFTLKIRSTKLEDSAMYFCASRPYKLAGAPDTQYFGPGTRLTVL.

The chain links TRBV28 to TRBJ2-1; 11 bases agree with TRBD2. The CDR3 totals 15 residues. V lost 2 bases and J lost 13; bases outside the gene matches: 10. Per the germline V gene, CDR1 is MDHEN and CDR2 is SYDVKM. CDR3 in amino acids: CASSLPLGLAGDQFF. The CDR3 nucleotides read TGTGCCAGCAGTTTACCCCTCGGACTAGCGGGCGATCAGTTCTTC.

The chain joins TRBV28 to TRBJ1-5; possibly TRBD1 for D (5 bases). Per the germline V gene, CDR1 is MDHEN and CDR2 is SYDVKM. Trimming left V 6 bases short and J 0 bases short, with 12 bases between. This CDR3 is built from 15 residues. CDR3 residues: CASRFQGYSNQPQHF. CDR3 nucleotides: TGTGCCAGCAGATTCCAGGGATATAGCAATCAGCCCCAGCATTTT. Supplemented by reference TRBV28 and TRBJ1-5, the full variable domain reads DVKVTQSSRYLVKRTGEKVFLECVQDMDHENMFWYRQDPGLGLRLIYFSYDVKMKEKGDIPEGYSVSREKKERFSLILESASTNQTSMYLCASRFQGYSNQPQHFGDGTRLSIL.

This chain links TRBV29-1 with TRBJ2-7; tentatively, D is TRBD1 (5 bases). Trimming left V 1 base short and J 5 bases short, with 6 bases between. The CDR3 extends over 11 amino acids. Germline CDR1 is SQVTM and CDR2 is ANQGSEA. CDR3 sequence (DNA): TGCAGCGTTGAAGCAGGGAACGAGCAGTACTTC. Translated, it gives CSVEAGNEQYF.

CDR3 in DNA: TGTGCCACCAGCAGAGAACGGGGGGGCGATGGCTACACCTTC. Its translation is CATSRERGGDGYTF. The gene calls are TRBV15 and TRBJ1-2, with TRBD1 as a possible D gene (6 bases). The germline CDR1 and CDR2 sequences are LNHNV and YYDKDF (reference sequence). The CDR3 totals 14 residues. V was clipped by 0 bases and J by 6 bases, with 11 bases between them.

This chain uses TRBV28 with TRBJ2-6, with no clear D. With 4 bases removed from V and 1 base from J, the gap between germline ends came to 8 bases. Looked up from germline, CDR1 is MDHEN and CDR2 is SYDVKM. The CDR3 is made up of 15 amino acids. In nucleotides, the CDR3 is TGTGCCAGCAGTTCAGTGCCTTCTGGGGCCAACGTCCTGACTTTC. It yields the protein CASSSVPSGANVLTF.

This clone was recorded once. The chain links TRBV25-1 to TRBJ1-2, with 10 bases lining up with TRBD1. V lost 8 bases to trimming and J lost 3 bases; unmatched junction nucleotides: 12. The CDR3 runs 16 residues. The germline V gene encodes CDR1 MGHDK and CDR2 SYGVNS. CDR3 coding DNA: TGTGCCAGCCTCGGGGACAGGGGCCTAGGGTACTATGGCTACACCTTC. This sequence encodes CASLGDRGLGYYGYTF.

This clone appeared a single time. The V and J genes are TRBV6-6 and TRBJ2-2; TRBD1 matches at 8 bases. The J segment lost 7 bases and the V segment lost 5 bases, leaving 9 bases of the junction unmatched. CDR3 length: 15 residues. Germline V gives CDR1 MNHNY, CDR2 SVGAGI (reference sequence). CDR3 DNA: TGTGCCAGCAGTCCCCCGGACAGGGTCAACGGGGAGCTGTTTTTT. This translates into CASSPPDRVNGELFF.

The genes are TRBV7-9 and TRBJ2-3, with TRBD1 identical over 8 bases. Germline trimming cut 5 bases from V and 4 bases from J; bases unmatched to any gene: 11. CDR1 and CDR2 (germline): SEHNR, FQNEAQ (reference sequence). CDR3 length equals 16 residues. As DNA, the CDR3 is TGTGCCAGCAGCCCAATTCGGACAGGGAAGGCAGATACGCAGTATTTT. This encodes CASSPIRTGKADTQYF.